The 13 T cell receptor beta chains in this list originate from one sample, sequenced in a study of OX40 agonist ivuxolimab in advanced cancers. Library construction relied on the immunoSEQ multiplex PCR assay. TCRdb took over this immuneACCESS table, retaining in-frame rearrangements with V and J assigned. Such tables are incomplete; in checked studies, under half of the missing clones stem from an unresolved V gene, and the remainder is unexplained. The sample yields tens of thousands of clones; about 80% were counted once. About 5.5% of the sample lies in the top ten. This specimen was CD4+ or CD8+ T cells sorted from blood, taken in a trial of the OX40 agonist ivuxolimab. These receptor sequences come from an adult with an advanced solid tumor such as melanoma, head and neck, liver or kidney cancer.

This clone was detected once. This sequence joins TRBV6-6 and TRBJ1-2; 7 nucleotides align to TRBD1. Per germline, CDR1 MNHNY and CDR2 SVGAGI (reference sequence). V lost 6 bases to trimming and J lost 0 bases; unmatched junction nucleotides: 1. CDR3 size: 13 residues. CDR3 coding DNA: TGTGCCAGCAGGGACAGGCCTAACTATGGCTACACCTTC. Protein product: CASRDRPNYGYTF.

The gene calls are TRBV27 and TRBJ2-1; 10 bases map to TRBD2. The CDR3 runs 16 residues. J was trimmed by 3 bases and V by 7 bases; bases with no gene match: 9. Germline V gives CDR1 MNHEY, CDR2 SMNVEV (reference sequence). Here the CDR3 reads CASTPRLAGRYNEQFF. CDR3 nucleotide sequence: TGTGCCAGCACCCCGAGACTAGCGGGTCGCTACAATGAGCAGTTCTTC.

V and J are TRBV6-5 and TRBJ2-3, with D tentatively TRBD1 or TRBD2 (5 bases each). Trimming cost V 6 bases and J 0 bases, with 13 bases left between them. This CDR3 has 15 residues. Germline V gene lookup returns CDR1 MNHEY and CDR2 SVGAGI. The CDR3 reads CASRDRGLSTDTQYF. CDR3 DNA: TGTGCCAGCAGAGATCGGGGCCTTAGCACAGATACGCAGTATTTT.

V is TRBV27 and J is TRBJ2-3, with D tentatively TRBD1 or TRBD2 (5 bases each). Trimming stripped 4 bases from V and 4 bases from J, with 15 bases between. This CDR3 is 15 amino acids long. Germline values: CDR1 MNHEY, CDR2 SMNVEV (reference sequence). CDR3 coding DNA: TGTGCCAGCAGTTCCCTCAGGGAGAGGTCAGATACGCAGTATTTT. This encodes CASSSLRERSDTQYF.

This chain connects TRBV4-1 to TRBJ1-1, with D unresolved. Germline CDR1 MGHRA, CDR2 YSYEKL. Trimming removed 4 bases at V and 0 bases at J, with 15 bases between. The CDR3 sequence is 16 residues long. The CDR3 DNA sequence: TGCGCCAGCAGCCCCCCTGATCGGGGAGTGAACACTGAAGCTTTCTTT. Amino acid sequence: CASSPPDRGVNTEAFF.

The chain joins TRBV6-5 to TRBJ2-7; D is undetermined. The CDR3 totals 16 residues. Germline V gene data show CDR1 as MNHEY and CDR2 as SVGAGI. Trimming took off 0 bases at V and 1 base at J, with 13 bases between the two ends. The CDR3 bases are TGTGCCAGCAGTTACTCTGCCTCGAAGATGTCCTACGAGCAGTACTTC. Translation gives CASSYSASKMSYEQYF.

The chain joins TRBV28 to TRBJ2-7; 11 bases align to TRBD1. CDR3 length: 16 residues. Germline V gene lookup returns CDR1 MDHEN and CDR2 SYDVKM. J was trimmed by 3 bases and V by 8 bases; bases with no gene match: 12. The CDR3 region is CASVLYRDRGIYEQYF. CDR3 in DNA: TGTGCCAGCGTACTTTACCGGGACAGGGGGATCTACGAGCAGTACTTC.

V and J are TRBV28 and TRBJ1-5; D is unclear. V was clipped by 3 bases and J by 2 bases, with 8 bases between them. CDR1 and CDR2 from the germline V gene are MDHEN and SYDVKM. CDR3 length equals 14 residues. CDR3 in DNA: TGTGCCAGCAGTTTCCCCGAGGGCAATCAGCCCCAGCATTTT. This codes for CASSFPEGNQPQHF.

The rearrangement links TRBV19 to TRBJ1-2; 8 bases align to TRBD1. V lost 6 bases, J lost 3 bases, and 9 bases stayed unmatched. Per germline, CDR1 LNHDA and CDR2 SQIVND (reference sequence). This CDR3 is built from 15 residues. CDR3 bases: TGTGCCAGTAGGCGGGTAGGGGGACAGGACTATGGCTACACCTTC. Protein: CASRRVGGQDYGYTF.

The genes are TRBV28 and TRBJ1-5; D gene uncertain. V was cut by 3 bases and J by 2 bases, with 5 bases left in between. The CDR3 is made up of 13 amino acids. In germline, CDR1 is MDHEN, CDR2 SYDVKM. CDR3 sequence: CASSFEGNQPQHF. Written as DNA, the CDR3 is TGTGCCAGCAGTTTTGAGGGCAATCAGCCCCAGCATTTT.

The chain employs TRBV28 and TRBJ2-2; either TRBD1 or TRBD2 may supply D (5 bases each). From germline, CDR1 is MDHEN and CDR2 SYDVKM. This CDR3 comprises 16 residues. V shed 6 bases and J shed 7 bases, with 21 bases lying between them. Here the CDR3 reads CASSPHGGDLNGELFF. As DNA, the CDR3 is TGTGCCAGCAGCCCTCATGGGGGAGACTTGAACGGGGAGCTGTTTTTT.

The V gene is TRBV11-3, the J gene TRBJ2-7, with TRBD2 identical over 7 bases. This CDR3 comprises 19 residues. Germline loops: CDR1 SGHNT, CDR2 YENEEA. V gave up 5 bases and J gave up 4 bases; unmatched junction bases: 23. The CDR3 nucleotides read TGTGCCAGCAGCCCCAGGGAGGGAGACCTTCCCAATCCCTATTACGAGCAGTACTTC. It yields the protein CASSPREGDLPNPYYEQYF.

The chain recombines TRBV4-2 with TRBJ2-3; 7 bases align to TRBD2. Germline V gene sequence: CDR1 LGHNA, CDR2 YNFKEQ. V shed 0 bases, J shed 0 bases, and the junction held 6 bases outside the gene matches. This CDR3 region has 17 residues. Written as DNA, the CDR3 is TGTGCCAGCAGCCAAGATCGAGCGGGGACCAGCACAGATACGCAGTATTTT. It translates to CASSQDRAGTSTDTQYF.